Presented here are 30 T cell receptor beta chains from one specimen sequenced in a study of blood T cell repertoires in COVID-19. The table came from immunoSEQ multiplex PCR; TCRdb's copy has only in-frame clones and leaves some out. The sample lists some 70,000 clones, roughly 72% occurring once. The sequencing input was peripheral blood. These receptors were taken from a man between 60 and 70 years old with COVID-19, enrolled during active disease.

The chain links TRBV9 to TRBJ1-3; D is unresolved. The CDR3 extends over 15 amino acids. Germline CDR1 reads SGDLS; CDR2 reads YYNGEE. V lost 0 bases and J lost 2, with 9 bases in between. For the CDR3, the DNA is TGTGCCAGCAGCGTAGACAGTTTACCTGGAAACACCATATATTTT. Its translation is CASSVDSLPGNTIYF.

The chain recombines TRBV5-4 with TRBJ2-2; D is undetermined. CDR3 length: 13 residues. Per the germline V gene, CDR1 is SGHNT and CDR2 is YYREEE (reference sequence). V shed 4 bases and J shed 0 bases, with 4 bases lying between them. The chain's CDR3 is CASSASNTGELFF. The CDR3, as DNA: TGTGCCAGCAGCGCGTCGAACACCGGGGAGCTGTTTTTT.

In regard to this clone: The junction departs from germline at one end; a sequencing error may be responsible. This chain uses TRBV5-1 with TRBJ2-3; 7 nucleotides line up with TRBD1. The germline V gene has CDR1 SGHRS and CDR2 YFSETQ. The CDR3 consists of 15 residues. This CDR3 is CASRPLGTETDAQYF. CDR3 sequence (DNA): TGCGCCAGCAGACCCCTCGGGACAGAAACAGATGCGCAGTATTTT.

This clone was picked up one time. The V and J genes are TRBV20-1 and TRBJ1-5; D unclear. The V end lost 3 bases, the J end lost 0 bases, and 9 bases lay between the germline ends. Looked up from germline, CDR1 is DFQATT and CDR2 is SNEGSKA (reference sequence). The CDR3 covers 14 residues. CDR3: CSASPGLSNQPQHF. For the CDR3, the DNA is TGCAGTGCTAGTCCCGGACTTAGCAATCAGCCCCAGCATTTT.

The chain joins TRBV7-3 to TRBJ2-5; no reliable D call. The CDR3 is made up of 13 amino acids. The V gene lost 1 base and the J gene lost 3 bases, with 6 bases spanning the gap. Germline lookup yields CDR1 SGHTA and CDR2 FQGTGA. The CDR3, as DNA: TGTGCCAGCAGCTTAAGTGCAGAAGAGACCCAGTACTTC. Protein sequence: CASSLSAEETQYF. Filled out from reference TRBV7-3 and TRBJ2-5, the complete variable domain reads GAGVSQTPSNKVTEKGKYVELRCDPISGHTALYWYRQSLGQGPEFLIYFQGTGAADDSGLPNDRFFAVRPEGSVSTLKIQRTERGDSAVYLCASSLSAEETQYFGPGTRLLVL.

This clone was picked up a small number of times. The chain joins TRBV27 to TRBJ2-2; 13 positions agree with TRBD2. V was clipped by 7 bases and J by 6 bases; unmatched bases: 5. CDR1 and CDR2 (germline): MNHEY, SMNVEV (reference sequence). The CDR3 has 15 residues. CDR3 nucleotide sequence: TGTGCCAGCAAAACTAGCGGGGGGGTGGCCGGGGAGCTGTTTTTT. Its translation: CASKTSGGVAGELFF.

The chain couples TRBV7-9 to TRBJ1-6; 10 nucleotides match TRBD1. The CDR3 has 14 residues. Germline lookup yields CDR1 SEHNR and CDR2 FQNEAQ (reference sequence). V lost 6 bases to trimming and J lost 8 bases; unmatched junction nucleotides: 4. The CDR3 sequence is CASSLGTGDSPLHF. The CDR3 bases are TGTGCCAGCAGTTTGGGGACAGGGGATTCACCCCTCCACTTT. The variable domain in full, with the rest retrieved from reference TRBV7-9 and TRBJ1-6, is DTGVSQNPRHKITKRGQNVTFRCDPISEHNRLYWYRQTLGQGPEFLTYFQNEAQLEKSRLLSDRFSAERPKGSFSTLEIQRTEQGDSAMYLCASSLGTGDSPLHFGNGTRLTVT.

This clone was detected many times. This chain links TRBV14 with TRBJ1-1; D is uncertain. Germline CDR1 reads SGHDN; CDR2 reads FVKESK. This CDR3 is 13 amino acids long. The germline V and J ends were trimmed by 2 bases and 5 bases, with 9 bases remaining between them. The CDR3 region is CASSQWEGTEAFF. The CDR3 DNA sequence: TGTGCCAGCAGCCAATGGGAGGGAACTGAAGCTTTCTTT.

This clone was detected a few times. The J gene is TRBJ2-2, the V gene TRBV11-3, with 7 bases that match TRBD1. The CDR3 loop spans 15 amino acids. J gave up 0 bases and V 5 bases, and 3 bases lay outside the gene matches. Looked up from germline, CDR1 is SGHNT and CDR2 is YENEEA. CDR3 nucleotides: TGTGCCAGCAGCCGTGGACAGGCGAACACCGGGGAGCTGTTTTTT. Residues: CASSRGQANTGELFF.

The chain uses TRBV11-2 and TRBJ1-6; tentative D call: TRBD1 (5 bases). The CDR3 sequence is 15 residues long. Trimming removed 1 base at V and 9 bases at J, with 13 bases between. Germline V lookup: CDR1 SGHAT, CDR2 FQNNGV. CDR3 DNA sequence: TGTGCCAGCAGCTTAGTCTTCCCGGGGGGTTCACCCCTCCACTTT. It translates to CASSLVFPGGSPLHF.

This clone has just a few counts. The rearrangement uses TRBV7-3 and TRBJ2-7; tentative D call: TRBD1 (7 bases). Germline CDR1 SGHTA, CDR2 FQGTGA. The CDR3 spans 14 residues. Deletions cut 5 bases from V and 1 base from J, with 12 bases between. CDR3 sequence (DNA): TGTGCCAGCAGCCCATCAGGGGGGTCCTACGAGCAGTACTTC. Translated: CASSPSGGSYEQYF.

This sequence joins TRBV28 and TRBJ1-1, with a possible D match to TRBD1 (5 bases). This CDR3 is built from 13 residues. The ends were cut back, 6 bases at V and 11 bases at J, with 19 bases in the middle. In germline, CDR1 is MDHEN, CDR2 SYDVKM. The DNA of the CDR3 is TGTGCCAGCAGGCCACAGGATTGGGGGAGGGCTTTCTTT. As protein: CASRPQDWGRAFF.

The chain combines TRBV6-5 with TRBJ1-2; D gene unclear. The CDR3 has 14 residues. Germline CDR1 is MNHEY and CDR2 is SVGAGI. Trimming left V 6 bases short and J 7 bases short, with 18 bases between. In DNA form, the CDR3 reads TGTGCCAGCAGCCAGTTAACTTGGGCGTCTGGCTACACCTTC. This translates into CASSQLTWASGYTF.

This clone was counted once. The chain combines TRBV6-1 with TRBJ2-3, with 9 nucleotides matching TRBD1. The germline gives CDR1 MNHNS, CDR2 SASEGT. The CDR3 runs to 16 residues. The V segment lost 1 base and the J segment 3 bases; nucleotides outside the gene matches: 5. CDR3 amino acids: CASSEVTGGATDTQYF. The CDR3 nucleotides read TGTGCCAGCAGTGAAGTCACAGGGGGCGCGACAGATACGCAGTATTTT.

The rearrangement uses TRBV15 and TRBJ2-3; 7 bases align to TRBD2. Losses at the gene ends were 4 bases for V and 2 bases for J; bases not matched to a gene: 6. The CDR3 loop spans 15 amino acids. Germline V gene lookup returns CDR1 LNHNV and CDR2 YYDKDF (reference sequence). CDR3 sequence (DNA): TGTGCCACCAGCACCCAAGCGGGGCCCACAGATACGCAGTATTTT. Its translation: CATSTQAGPTDTQYF.

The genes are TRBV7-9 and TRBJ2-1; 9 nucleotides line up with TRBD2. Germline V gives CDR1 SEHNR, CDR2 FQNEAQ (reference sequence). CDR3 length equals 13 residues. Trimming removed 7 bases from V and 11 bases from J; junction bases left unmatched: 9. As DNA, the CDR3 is TGTGCCAGCAATTTAGTAGCGGGAGAGCAGCAGTTCTTC. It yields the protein CASNLVAGEQQFF.

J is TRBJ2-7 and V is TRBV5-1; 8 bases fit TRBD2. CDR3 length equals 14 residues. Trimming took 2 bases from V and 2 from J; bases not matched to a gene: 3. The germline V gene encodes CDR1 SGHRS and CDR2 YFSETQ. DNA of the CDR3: TGCGCCAGCAGCTTCTCCGGGGGGGCCTACGAGCAGTACTTC. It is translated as CASSFSGGAYEQYF.

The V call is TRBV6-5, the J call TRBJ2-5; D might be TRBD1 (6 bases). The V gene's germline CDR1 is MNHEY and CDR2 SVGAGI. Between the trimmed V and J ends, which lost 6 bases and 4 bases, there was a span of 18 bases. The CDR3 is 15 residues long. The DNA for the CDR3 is TGTGCCAGCAGATGGGGGCAGGGAAGCGGAGAGACCCAGTACTTC. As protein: CASRWGQGSGETQYF.

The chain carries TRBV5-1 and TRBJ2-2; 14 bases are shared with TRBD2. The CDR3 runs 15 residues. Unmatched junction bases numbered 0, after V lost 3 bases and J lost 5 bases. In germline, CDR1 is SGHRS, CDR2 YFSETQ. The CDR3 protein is CASSWTSGGTGELFF. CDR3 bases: TGCGCCAGCAGCTGGACTAGCGGGGGGACCGGGGAGCTGTTTTTT.

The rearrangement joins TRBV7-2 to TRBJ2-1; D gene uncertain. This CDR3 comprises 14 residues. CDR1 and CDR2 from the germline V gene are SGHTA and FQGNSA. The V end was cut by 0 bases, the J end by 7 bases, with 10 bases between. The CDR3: CASSLALLPNEQFF. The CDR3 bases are TGTGCCAGCAGCTTAGCGCTACTTCCAAATGAGCAGTTCTTC.

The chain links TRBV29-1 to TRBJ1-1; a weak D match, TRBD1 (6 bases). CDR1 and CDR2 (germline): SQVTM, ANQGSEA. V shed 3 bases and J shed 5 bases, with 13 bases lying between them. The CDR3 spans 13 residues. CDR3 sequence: CSVDSGVGTEAFF. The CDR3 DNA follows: TGCAGCGTTGATTCAGGGGTGGGTACTGAAGCTTTCTTT.

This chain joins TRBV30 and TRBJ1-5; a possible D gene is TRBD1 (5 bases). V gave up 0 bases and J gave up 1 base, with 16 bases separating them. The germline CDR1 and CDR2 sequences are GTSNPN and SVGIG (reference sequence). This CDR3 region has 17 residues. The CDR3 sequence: CAWSVRMLAGSNQPQHF. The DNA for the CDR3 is TGTGCCTGGAGTGTACGGATGCTGGCAGGGAGCAATCAGCCCCAGCATTTT. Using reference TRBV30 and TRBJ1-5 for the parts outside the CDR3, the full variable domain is SQTIHQWPATLVQPVGSPLSLECTVEGTSNPNLYWYRQAAGRGLQLLFYSVGIGQISSEVPQNLSASRPQDRQFILSSKKLLLSDSGFYLCAWSVRMLAGSNQPQHFGDGTRLSIL.

The CDR3 reads CASSRRTGEAFF. CDR3 coding DNA: TGTGCCAGCAGCCGGAGGACAGGGGAGGCTTTCTTT. V usage is TRBV7-6 and J usage is TRBJ1-1; 9 bases match TRBD1. CDR3 length equals 12 residues. Looked up from germline, CDR1 is SGHVS and CDR2 is FNYEAQ. Unmatched junction bases numbered 6, after V lost 5 bases and J lost 11 bases. The complete variable domain, with remaining parts taken from reference TRBV7-6 and TRBJ1-1, reads GAGVSQSPRYKVTKRGQDVALRCDPISGHVSLYWYRQALGQGPEFLTYFNYEAQQDKSGLPNDRFSAERPEGSISTLTIQRTEQRDSAMYRCASSRRTGEAFFGQGTRLTVV.

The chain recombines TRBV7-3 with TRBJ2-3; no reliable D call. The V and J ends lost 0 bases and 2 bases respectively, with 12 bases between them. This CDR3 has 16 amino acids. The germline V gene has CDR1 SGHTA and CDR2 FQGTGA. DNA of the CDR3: TGTGCCAGCAGCTTAACGACCAGCGCAGCCACAGATACGCAGTATTTT. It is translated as CASSLTTSAATDTQYF.

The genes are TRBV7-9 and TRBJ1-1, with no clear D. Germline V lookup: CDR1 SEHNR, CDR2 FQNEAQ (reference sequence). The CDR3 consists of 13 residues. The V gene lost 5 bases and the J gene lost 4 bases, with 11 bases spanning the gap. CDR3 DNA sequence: TGTGCCAGCAGCCGACCTGGCGGCACTGAAGCTTTCTTT. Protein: CASSRPGGTEAFF.

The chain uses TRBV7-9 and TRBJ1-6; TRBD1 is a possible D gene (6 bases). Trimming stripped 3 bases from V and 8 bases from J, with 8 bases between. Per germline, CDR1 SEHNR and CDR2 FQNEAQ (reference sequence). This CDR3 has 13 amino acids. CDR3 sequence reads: CASSFPGDSPLHF. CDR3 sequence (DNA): TGTGCCAGCAGCTTCCCAGGGGATTCACCCCTCCACTTT.

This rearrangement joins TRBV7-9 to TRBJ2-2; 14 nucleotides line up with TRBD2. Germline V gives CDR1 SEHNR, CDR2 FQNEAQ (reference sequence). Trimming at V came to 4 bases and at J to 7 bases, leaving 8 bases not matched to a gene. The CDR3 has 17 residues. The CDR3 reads CASSSEAGTSGSGELFF. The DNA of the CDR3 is TGTGCCAGCAGCTCCGAGGCCGGGACTAGCGGGAGCGGGGAGCTGTTTTTT.

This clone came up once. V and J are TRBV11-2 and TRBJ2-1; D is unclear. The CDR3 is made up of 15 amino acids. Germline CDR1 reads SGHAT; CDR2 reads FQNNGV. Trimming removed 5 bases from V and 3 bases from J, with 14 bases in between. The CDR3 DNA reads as TGTGCCAGCAGCCCCAATCCCCCAGACTACAATGAGCAGTTCTTC. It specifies CASSPNPPDYNEQFF.

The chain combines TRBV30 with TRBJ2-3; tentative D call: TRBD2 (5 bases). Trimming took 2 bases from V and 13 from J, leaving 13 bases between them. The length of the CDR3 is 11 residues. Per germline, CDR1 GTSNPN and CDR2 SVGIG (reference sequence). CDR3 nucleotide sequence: TGTGCCTGGAGTCATAGCGTTGAAAAGTATTTT. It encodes CAWSHSVEKYF.

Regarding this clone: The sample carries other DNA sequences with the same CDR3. CDR3 sequence reads: CAWSPGQGYEQYF. The DNA for the CDR3 is TGTGCCTGGAGCCCGGGACAGGGGTACGAGCAGTACTTC. The chain is built from TRBV30 and TRBJ2-7; 10 nucleotides align to TRBD1. Germline CDR1 reads GTSNPN; CDR2 reads SVGIG (reference sequence). The V and J ends lost 3 bases and 4 bases, in that order; junction bases with no gene match: 3. CDR3 length: 13 amino acids.